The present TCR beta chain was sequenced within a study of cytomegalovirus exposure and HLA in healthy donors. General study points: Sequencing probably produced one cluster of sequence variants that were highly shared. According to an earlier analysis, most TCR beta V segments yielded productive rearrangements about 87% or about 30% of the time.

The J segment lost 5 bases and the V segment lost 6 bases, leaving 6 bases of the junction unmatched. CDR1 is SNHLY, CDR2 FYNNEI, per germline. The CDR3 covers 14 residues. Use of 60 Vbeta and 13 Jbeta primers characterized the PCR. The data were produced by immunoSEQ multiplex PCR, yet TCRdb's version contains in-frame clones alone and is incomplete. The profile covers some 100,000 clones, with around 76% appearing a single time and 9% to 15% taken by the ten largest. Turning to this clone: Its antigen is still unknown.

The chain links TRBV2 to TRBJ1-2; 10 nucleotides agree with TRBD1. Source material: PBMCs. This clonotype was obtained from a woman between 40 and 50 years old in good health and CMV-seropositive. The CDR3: CASSADRGHYGYTF. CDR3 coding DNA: TGTGCCAGCAGCGCCGACAGGGGGCATTATGGCTACACCTTC.